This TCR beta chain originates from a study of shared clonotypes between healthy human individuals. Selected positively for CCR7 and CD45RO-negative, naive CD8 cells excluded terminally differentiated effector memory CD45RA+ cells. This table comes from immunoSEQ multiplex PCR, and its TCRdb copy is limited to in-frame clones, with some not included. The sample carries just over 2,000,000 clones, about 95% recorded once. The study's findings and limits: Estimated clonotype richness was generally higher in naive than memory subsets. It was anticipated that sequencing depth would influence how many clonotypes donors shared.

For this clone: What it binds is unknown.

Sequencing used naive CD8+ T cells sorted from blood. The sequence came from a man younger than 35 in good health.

CDR3 sequence: CASSPGQGNNEQFF. Written as DNA, the CDR3 is TGTGCCAGCTCACCAGGACAGGGAAACAATGAGCAGTTCTTC. This chain joins TRBV18 and TRBJ2-1; 8 nucleotides agree with TRBD1. Germline V gene sequence: CDR1 KGHSH, CDR2 LQKENI. J lost 5 bases, V lost 2 bases, and 2 bases had no gene match. This CDR3 spans 14 amino acids.